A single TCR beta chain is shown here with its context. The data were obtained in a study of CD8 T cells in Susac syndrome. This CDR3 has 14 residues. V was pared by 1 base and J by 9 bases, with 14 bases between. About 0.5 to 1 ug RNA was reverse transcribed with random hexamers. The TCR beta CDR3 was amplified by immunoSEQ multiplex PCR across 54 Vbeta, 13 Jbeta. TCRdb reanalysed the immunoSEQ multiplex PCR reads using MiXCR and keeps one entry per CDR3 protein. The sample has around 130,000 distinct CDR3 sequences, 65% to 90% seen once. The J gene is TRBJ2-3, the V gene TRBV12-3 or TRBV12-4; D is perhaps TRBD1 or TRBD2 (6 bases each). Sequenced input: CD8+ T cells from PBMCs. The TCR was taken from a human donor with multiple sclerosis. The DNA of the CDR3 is TGTGCCAGCAGTTTAGGGGGGGCCACGGGGACGCAGTATTTT. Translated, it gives CASSLGGATGTQYF.